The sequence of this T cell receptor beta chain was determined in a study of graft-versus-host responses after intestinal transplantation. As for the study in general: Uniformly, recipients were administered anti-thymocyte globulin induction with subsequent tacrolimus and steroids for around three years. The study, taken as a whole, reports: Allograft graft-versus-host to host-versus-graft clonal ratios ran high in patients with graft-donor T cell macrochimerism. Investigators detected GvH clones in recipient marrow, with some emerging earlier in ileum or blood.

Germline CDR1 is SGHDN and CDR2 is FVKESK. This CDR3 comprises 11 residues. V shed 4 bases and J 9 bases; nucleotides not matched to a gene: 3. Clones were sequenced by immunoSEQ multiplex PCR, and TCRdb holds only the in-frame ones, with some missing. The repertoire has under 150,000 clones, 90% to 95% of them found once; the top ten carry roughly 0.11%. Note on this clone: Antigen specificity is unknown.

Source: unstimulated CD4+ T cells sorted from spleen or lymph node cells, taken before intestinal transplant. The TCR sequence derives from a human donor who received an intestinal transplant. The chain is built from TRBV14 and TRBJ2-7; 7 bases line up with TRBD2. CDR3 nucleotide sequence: TGTGCCAGCAGCCCCCCGGGAGGGCAGTACTTC. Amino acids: CASSPPGGQYF.